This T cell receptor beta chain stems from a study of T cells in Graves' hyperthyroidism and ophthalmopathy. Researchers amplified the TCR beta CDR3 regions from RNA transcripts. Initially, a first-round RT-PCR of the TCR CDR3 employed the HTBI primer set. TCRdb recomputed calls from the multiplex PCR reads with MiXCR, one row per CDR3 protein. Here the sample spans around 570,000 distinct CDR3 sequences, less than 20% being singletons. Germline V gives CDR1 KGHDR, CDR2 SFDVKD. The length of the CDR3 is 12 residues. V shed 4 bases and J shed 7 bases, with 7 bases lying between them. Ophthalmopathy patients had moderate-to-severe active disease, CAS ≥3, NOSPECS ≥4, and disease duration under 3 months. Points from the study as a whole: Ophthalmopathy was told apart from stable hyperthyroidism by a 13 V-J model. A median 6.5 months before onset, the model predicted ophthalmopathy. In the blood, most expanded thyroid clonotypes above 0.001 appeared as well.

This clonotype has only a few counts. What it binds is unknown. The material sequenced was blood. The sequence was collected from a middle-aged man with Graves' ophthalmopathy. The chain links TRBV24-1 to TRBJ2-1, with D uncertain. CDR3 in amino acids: CATSEHGNEQFF. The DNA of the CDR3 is TGTGCCACCAGTGAGCACGGAAATGAGCAGTTCTTC.